This entry is about one T cell receptor beta chain. Trimming took off 10 bases at V and 5 bases at J, with 17 bases between the two ends. The germline CDR1 and CDR2 sequences are SEHNR and FQNEAQ (reference sequence). The CDR3 contains 13 residues. Reverse transcription used about 0.45 to 1 ug RNA and random hexamers. TCR beta CDR3 was amplified by immunoSEQ multiplex PCR. This amplification extended across 54 Vbeta and 13 Jbeta segments. TCRdb re-analysed the immunoSEQ multiplex PCR reads in MiXCR, keeping a single row per CDR3 protein. The sample holds around 77,000 distinct CDR3 sequences, 96% seen once. TCR beta sequencing was performed on blood CD8+ and CD4+ T cells. This sample stems from a study of CD8 T cells in Susac syndrome.

This TCR came from a human donor with multiple sclerosis. Sample: CD4+ T cells from PBMCs. The chain couples TRBV7-9 to TRBJ2-5; D is possibly TRBD1 (6 bases). CDR3 in DNA: TGTGCCACCTCGCAGGGGATGAGGGAGACCCAGTACTTC. Translating gives CATSQGMRETQYF.